Each of the 19 T cell receptor beta chains below was sequenced from the same sample in a study of response to subunit inactivated influenza vaccine. TCRdb called the RT-PCR reads again in MiXCR, with one record for every CDR3 protein. The sample has approximately 570,000 distinct CDR3 sequences; less than 10% are singletons. This material consisted of PBMCs from blood, taken less than 30 months after vaccination. The source of these receptors is a man between 50 and 75 years old who received an inactivated influenza vaccine.

This clonotype was detected ten times or more. The chain joins TRBV12-3 or TRBV12-4 to TRBJ2-3; TRBD2 aligns across 10 bases. The CDR3 contains 15 residues. V trimming: 7 bases; J trimming: 5 bases; junction bases outside the gene matches: 9. The CDR3 protein is CASTSSGGALDTQYF. CDR3 DNA sequence: TGTGCCAGCACCTCCAGCGGGGGGGCATTAGATACGCAGTATTTT.

In this sample, this clonotype turned up a few times. This chain links TRBV5-5 with TRBJ1-2, with 8 bases fitting TRBD1. J lost 5 bases, V lost 3 bases, and 6 bases had no gene match. The CDR3 spans 14 residues. Germline lookup yields CDR1 SGHKS and CDR2 YYEKEE (reference sequence). The chain's CDR3 is CASSSNQGAYGYTF. The CDR3 nucleotides are TGTGCCAGCAGCTCAAATCAGGGGGCTTATGGCTACACCTTC.

This clonotype was picked up a small number of times. The J gene is TRBJ1-4, the V gene TRBV18; 7 bases agree with TRBD1. The CDR3 length is 15 residues. The V gene's germline CDR1 is KGHSH and CDR2 LQKENI. With 4 bases clipped from V and 8 bases from J, the junction kept 10 bases outside the gene matches. The CDR3 reads CASSRVRGTFEKLFF. The DNA of the CDR3 is TGTGCCAGCTCACGGGTCAGGGGGACCTTCGAAAAACTGTTTTTT.

This clonotype has a count of ten or more. The junction and the germline gene differ at one end; a read error may be behind it. The rearrangement joins TRBV12-3 or TRBV12-4 to TRBJ1-1; TRBD1 agrees at 8 bases. This CDR3 spans 14 amino acids. The DNA for the CDR3 is TGTGCCAGCAGTTTACAGGGGGCGAACTCTGAAGCTTTCTTT. Protein sequence: CASSLQGANSEAFF.

Details on this clonotype: Compared with germline, one end of the junction differs, possibly owing to a read error. The chain is built from TRBV30 and TRBJ2-7; D could derive from TRBD1 or TRBD2 (5 bases each). The CDR3 is made up of 11 amino acids. The germline V gene encodes CDR1 GTSNPN and CDR2 SVGIG (reference sequence). The CDR3 DNA is TGTGCCTGGAATCTGGGGGAAGCTCTCAACTTC. It encodes CAWNLGEALNF.

This clonotype has a count of ten or more. The chain carries TRBV27 and TRBJ2-7, with unresolved D. Germline-derived CDR1 and CDR2 are MNHEY and SMNVEV (reference sequence). The CDR3 sequence is 14 residues long. The germline V and J ends were trimmed by 2 bases and 1 base, with 9 bases remaining between them. CDR3 DNA sequence: TGTGCCAGCAGTTTAAGGCGTTATTCCTACGAGCAGTACTTC. Translation gives CASSLRRYSYEQYF.

This clonotype was detected a few times. The rearrangement uses TRBV7-2 and TRBJ1-6; 10 nucleotides align to TRBD1. Per germline, CDR1 SGHTA and CDR2 FQGNSA. V was pared by 5 bases and J by 9 bases, with 7 bases of the junction left unmatched. The length of the CDR3 is 15 residues. The CDR3 sequence is CASSPGTGAVSPLHF. The CDR3 DNA reads as TGTGCCAGCAGCCCCGGGACAGGGGCAGTTTCACCCCTCCACTTT. Drawing the rest from reference TRBV7-2 and TRBJ1-6, the complete variable domain is GAGVSQSPSNKVTEKGKDVELRCDPISGHTALYWYRQSLGQGLEFLIYFQGNSAPDKSGLPSDRFSAERTGGSVSTLTIQRTQQEDSAVYLCASSPGTGAVSPLHFGNGTRLTVT.

There are many counts of this clonotype. The chain joins TRBV7-2 to TRBJ2-1; 9 nucleotides align to TRBD1. After removal of 0 bases from V and 5 bases from J, the junction contained 5 bases not matched to a gene. This CDR3 has 16 amino acids. Germline values: CDR1 SGHTA, CDR2 FQGNSA. CDR3 sequence: CASSLAGTGRHNEQFF. CDR3 nucleotides: TGTGCCAGCAGCTTAGCCGGGACAGGGAGACACAATGAGCAGTTCTTC.

In regard to this clonotype: A much larger clone lies one base from this, so it may be a read error. The rearrangement links TRBV11-2 to TRBJ1-6, with 7 bases identical to TRBD1. This CDR3 region has 13 residues. Germline V CDR1 and CDR2: SGHAT, FQNNGV. The CDR3 DNA follows: TGTGCCGGCAGCTACACAGGGGTTTCACCCCTCCACTTT. Translation: CAGSYTGVSPLHF.

This sequence joins TRBV7-2 and TRBJ2-3; the match to TRBD2 covers 7 bases. The CDR3 contains 14 residues. The junction had 4 bases not matched to a gene; V was cut back by 1 base and J by 6 bases. Per the germline V gene, CDR1 is SGHTA and CDR2 is FQGNSA. CDR3: CASSLVGAGDTQYF. In nucleotides, the CDR3 is TGTGCCAGCAGCTTAGTGGGAGCGGGGGATACGCAGTATTTT.

At least ten counts were recorded for this clonotype. This sequence joins TRBV3-1 and TRBJ2-2, with D possibly matching TRBD1 (6 bases). Germline CDR1 reads LGHDT; CDR2 reads YNNKEL (reference sequence). V shed 1 base and J shed 4 bases, with 28 bases lying between them. This CDR3 comprises 21 residues. This CDR3 is CASSQVLAQLTGRRATGELFF. The DNA for the CDR3 is TGTGCCAGCAGCCAAGTTCTAGCACAACTAACAGGGCGCCGCGCCACCGGGGAGCTGTTTTTT. The variable domain in full, completed from reference TRBV3-1 and TRBJ2-2, reads DTAVSQTPKYLVTQMGNDKSIKCEQNLGHDTMYWYKQDSKKFLKIMFSYNNKELIINETVPNRFSPKSPDKAHLNLHINSLELGDSAVYFCASSQVLAQLTGRRATGELFFGEGSRLTVL.

This sequence joins TRBV7-2 and TRBJ2-2; 7 nucleotides match TRBD2. Germline CDR1 and CDR2: SGHTA and FQGNSA. Trimming at V came to 3 bases and at J to 0 bases, leaving 4 bases not matched to a gene. The CDR3 is 16 residues long. The CDR3 is CASSFSSGPNTGELFF. CDR3 nucleotides: TGTGCCAGCAGCTTTTCTAGCGGTCCGAACACCGGGGAGCTGTTTTTT.

The rearrangement links TRBV28 to TRBJ1-4, with a weak D call TRBD1 (6 bases). Germline V gene sequence: CDR1 MDHEN, CDR2 SYDVKM. This CDR3 comprises 13 residues. CDR3 in DNA: TGTGCAGTTAGGGGGGGGCGTGCTGAAAAACTGTTTTTT. Translation: CAVRGGRAEKLFF.

The sample holds a few counts of this clonotype. The chain combines TRBV5-4 with TRBJ2-3; 14 bases are a match to TRBD2. Trimming removed 2 bases from V and 6 bases from J; junction bases left unmatched: 8. This CDR3 region has 17 residues. Germline CDR1 is SGHNT and CDR2 is YYREEE (reference sequence). This chain's CDR3 is CASSFPTSGGASDTQYF. The CDR3 DNA is TGTGCCAGCAGCTTCCCGACTAGCGGGGGGGCCAGTGATACGCAGTATTTT.

The table lists this clonotype with a few counts. The chain couples TRBV25-1 to TRBJ1-5; 10 bases align to TRBD1. Germline trimming cut 4 bases from V and 8 bases from J; bases unmatched to any gene: 8. There are 15 residues in the CDR3. Germline CDR1 reads MGHDK; CDR2 reads SYGVNS. CDR3 sequence reads: CASSATGQGVKPQHF. For the CDR3, the DNA is TGTGCCAGCAGTGCAACTGGACAGGGGGTGAAGCCCCAGCATTTT.

The chain is built from TRBV5-1 and TRBJ2-5, with D hard to call. The CDR3 extends over 15 amino acids. V was pared by 0 bases and J by 1 base, with 10 bases between. Germline-derived CDR1 and CDR2 are SGHRS and YFSETQ. CDR3 nucleotides: TGCGCCAGCAGCTTGGCTGCAGCCCCCCAAGAGACCCAGTACTTC. It codes for CASSLAAAPQETQYF. The full variable domain, rest sourced from reference TRBV5-1 and TRBJ2-5, is KAGVTQTPRYLIKTRGQQVTLSCSPISGHRSVSWYQQTPGQGLQFLFEYFSETQRNKGNFPGRFSGRQFSNSRSEMNVSTLELGDSALYLCASSLAAAPQETQYFGPGTRLLVL.

This clonotype has ten or more counts. V usage is TRBV24-1 and J usage is TRBJ2-1; 13 bases line up with TRBD2. Per germline, CDR1 KGHDR and CDR2 SFDVKD. The CDR3 covers 16 residues. Trimming cost V 4 bases and J 7 bases; bases outside gene matches: 6. As DNA, the CDR3 is TGTGCCACCAGTGAAGGGGGACTAGCGGGGATAAATGAGCAGTTCTTC. It is translated as CATSEGGLAGINEQFF.

The sample holds many counts of this clonotype. The V call is TRBV4-1, the J call TRBJ2-5; D may be TRBD1 (6 bases). The CDR3 extends over 13 amino acids. Germline CDR1 is MGHRA and CDR2 is YSYEKL. Trimming shortened V by 1 base and J by 5 bases, and 8 bases separated the two germline ends. The CDR3 coding sequence is TGCGCCAGCAGCCAAGCAGGGGTGGAGACCCAGTACTTC. Its translation is CASSQAGVETQYF.

There are a few counts of this clonotype. This chain joins TRBV19 and TRBJ2-7, with D unresolved. CDR1 and CDR2 from the germline V gene are LNHDA and SQIVND (reference sequence). This CDR3 is built from 14 residues. The germline V and J ends were trimmed by 5 bases and 10 bases, with 21 bases remaining between them. CDR3 protein: CASSSPGGLRDQYF. CDR3 bases: TGTGCCAGTAGTTCTCCAGGCGGTCTACGAGATCAGTACTTC.